The clone carrying this T cell receptor (beta chain) was counted only a few times. The data derive from a study of beta chain features in type 1 diabetes. The whole isolated RNA underwent reverse transcription, so sequencing captured expressed TCRB transcripts. The repertoire was sequenced with immunoSEQ multiplex PCR; TCRdb's copy has only in-frame clones and lacks some. The table lists approximately 150,000 clones, around a tenth of them singletons, with about 0.6% in the top ten. CDR1 and CDR2 from the germline V gene are SGHAT and FQNNGV. The CDR3 contains 14 residues. Trimming at V came to 5 bases and at J to 4 bases, leaving 3 bases not matched to a gene.

The chain carries TRBV11-2 and TRBJ2-3; TRBD2 aligns across 10 bases. This TCR was recovered from a woman in her forties in good health. Sample: central memory CD4+ T cells from blood. The CDR3 spells CASSPGTSADTQYF. The CDR3 nucleotides are TGTGCCAGCAGCCCCGGGACTAGCGCAGATACGCAGTATTTT.